This T cell receptor (beta chain) was sequenced in a study of blood T cells in healthy people across ages. This clonotype was counted a few times. The CDR3 is 17 residues long. Germline V lookup: CDR1 SGHAT, CDR2 FQNNGV. A second PCR, run for 7 to 11 cycles, used a sample-barcoded 5' primer plus a J-beta primer mix. TCRdb reprocessed the 5' RACE reads via MiXCR and lists one record per CDR3 protein. The data hold hundreds of thousands of distinct CDR3 sequences, with roughly 53% observed a single time. Input material: blood. The clonotype was recovered from a man aged 60-69 years in good health. The rearrangement links TRBV11-2 to TRBJ2-1, with a tentative D call TRBD2 (7 bases). The last part of the DNA fits TRBJ2-7 better; the J call may be wrong. The CDR3 DNA follows: TGTGCCAGCAGCTTTAGAGGGGGGGGTCACTCCTACAATGAGCAGTACTTC. This gives the protein CASSFRGGGHSYNEQYF.